This T cell receptor beta chain was sequenced during a study of T cell responses to AZD1222 COVID-19 vaccine. Libraries were prepared by immunoSEQ multiplex PCR; TCRdb keeps only in-frame clonotypes and omits some of them. The sample shows 110,000 or so clones, 86% of them seen only once. CDR3 length: 15 residues. Germline V gives CDR1 LGHDT, CDR2 YNNKEL (reference sequence). Trimming removed 3 bases at V and 8 bases at J, with 17 bases between. The rearrangement links TRBV3-1 (or the pseudogene TRBV3-2) to TRBJ2-1; D remains ambiguous. This TCR came from an adult who received the AZD1222 COVID-19 vaccine. The source was peripheral blood, collected 28 days after the second AZD1222 dose. CDR3 in amino acids: CASSHSLESFYEQFF. The CDR3 DNA sequence: TGTGCCAGCAGCCACAGCTTGGAATCATTCTATGAGCAGTTCTTC.